One TCR beta chain is described in this entry. Repertoires were generated with immunoSEQ multiplex PCR, while TCRdb's copy carries only in-frame clones and drops some. The repertoire consists of approximately 220,000 clones, with around 90% occurring once and the leading ten covering just over 2.5%. The sample originates from a study of blood T cell repertoires in COVID-19. The CDR3 length is 14 residues. V was cut by 4 bases and J by 1 base, with 10 bases left in between. The germline gives CDR1 ENHRY, CDR2 SYGVKD. Sequencing was done on a sample of PBMCs or T cells enriched from blood (not recorded which). The V and J genes are TRBV10-3 and TRBJ2-5; TRBD2 might be the D (6 bases). The TCR was taken from a woman in her twenties or thirties with acute COVID-19. In DNA form, the CDR3 reads TGTGCCATCAGTGCCGGGACTGCCCAAGAGACCCAGTACTTC. It specifies CAISAGTAQETQYF.